One sample yielded the 17 T cell receptor beta chains listed below, sequenced in a study of read filtering for tumor transcriptome and immune sequencing. This library used roughly 400 ng RNA and molecular barcoded adaptors spanning alpha/delta and beta/gamma chains. MiXCR, run by TCRdb on the reads, gives a single entry per CDR3 protein. This sample yields approximately 43,000 distinct CDR3 sequences, of which around an eighth are seen a single time; 25% to 35% belongs to the top ten. Material: a population of CD138-negative cells sorted from bone marrow. Source of these receptors: a donor over 35 with multiple myeloma.

This clonotype is categorized as large. The V gene is TRBV20-1, the J gene TRBJ2-5, with D perhaps TRBD2 (6 bases). With the DNA end fitting TRBJ2-7 better, the J assignment may be wrong. The CDR3 runs to 14 residues. The germline CDR1 and CDR2 sequences are DFQATT and SNEGSKA (reference sequence). This CDR3 reads CSAGSGSISYEQYF. The CDR3, as DNA: TGCAGTGCCGGTAGCGGAAGCATCTCCTACGAGCAGTACTTC.

This clonotype has ten or more counts. This chain uses TRBV11-2 with TRBJ1-1; 12 bases map to TRBD1. CDR1 and CDR2 (germline): SGHAT, FQNNGV. V lost 2 bases to trimming and J lost 7 bases; unmatched junction nucleotides: 5. The CDR3 runs to 15 residues. CDR3 region: CASSLPWDRGLEAFF. In DNA, the CDR3 is TGTGCCAGCAGCTTACCGTGGGACAGGGGGCTTGAAGCTTTCTTT.

This clonotype was seen more than once but under ten times. Given a much more abundant clone one base away, this may be a read error. The chain employs TRBV20-1 and TRBJ2-7; the D gene is possibly TRBD2 (6 bases). The CDR3 is 16 residues long. Per the germline V gene, CDR1 is DFQATT and CDR2 is SNEGSKA (reference sequence). DNA for the CDR3: TGCGGTGCTCCCCCTGGGGGGACGGTGGGCCGGTACGAGCAGTACTTC. Encoded protein: CGAPPGGTVGRYEQYF.

Notes on this clonotype: This sequence may be a read error, since a much larger clone differs from it by one base. This chain links TRBV12-3 or TRBV12-4 with TRBJ2-1, with TRBD2 identical over 7 bases. The CDR3 is 15 amino acids. CDR3 nucleotide sequence: TGTGCCAGCAGTTTCCCTAGCGGCTACTACAATGGGCAGTTCTTC. It codes for CASSFPSGYYNGQFF.

This clonotype was detected many times. The V gene is TRBV5-1, the J gene TRBJ1-5, with 8 bases aligning to TRBD1. V lost 2 bases, J lost 2 bases, and 3 bases stayed unmatched. Germline-derived CDR1 and CDR2 are SGHRS and YFSETQ. CDR3 length: 15 amino acids. The CDR3 region has the DNA TGCGCCAGCAGCTTAGGACAGGGTGGCAATCAGCCCCAGCATTTT. It translates to CASSLGQGGNQPQHF.

Regarding this clonotype: A much larger clone lies a single base off, so this may be a read error. V and J are TRBV5-1 and TRBJ1-4; no clear D. The CDR3 consists of 15 residues. Germline-derived CDR1 and CDR2 are SGHRS and YFSETQ. CDR3 in DNA: TGCGCCAGCAGCTTGGAAGGGTCGAACGATGAAGAACTGTTTTTT. It specifies CASSLEGSNDEELFF.

The sample holds many counts of this clonotype. J is TRBJ1-5 and V is TRBV20-1, with TRBD1 matching over 10 bases. The J segment lost 6 bases and the V segment lost 3 bases, leaving 2 bases of the junction unmatched. Germline assignment: CDR1 DFQATT and CDR2 SNEGSKA (reference sequence). This CDR3 comprises 13 residues. CDR3 sequence reads: CSASRDRGQPQHF. DNA of the CDR3: TGCAGTGCTAGCCGGGACAGGGGTCAGCCCCAGCATTTT.

In this sample, this clonotype turned up many times. The chain links TRBV5-4 to TRBJ2-1; either TRBD1 or TRBD2 may fit D (6 bases each). The germline V and J ends were trimmed by 1 base and 1 base, with 9 bases remaining between them. The CDR3 covers 15 residues. CDR1 and CDR2 from the germline V gene are SGHNT and YYREEE (reference sequence). As DNA, the CDR3 is TGTGCCAGCAGCTTGAGGGGGGTTTCCTACAATGAGCAGTTCTTC. This sequence encodes CASSLRGVSYNEQFF. The full variable domain, rest sourced from reference TRBV5-4 and TRBJ2-1, is ETGVTQSPTHLIKTRGQQVTLRCSSQSGHNTVSWYQQALGQGPQFIFQYYREEENGRGNFPPRFSGLQFPNYSSELNVNALELDDSALYLCASSLRGVSYNEQFFGPGTRLTVL.

This clonotype showed up many times. The rearrangement links TRBV28 to TRBJ2-2; the match to TRBD1 covers 7 bases. The ends lost 2 bases at V and 2 bases at J; junction bases unmatched: 2. The CDR3 length is 15 residues. Germline V gene data show CDR1 as MDHEN and CDR2 as SYDVKM. The CDR3 is CASSLGTANTGELFF. The CDR3 DNA sequence: TGTGCCAGCAGTTTAGGGACAGCCAACACCGGGGAGCTGTTTTTT.

Notes on this clonotype: Here the CDR3 omits its conserved ending phenylalanine or tryptophan, so a read error is the likely source. This chain connects TRBV20-1 to TRBJ2-3, with D perhaps assigned TRBD1 or TRBD2 (6 bases each). The V and J ends lost 0 bases and 2 bases respectively, with 15 bases between them. Germline V lookup: CDR1 DFQATT, CDR2 SNEGSKA (reference sequence). This CDR3 contains 16 residues. CDR3 bases: TGCAGTGCTAGAGATGCTGGGGGGCTCCCCACAGATACGCAGTATCTT. It codes for CSARDAGGLPTDTQYL.

This clonotype came up many times. V usage is TRBV21-1 and J usage is TRBJ2-7; TRBD1, the table's D call, was not compared with the DNA. TRBV21-1 is classified as a pseudogene. CDR3 length: 15 amino acids. CDR3 DNA: TGTGCCAGCAGCAAAGGGGGGACAGGGACGTACGAGCAGTACTTC. It yields the protein CASSKGGTGTYEQYF.

Many counts were recorded for this clonotype. The chain has TRBV29-1 and TRBJ2-7, with 8 positions matching TRBD2. V lost 3 bases to trimming and J lost 9 bases; unmatched junction nucleotides: 10. Germline lookup yields CDR1 SQVTM and CDR2 ANQGSEA. CDR3 length: 13 amino acids. CDR3 bases: TGCAGCGTTGAGTCGGGAGGGGGTCGGGTGCAGTACTTC. Its translation is CSVESGGGRVQYF.

This clonotype was observed many times. The chain joins TRBV7-3 to TRBJ2-2, with D possibly being TRBD1 (6 bases). Germline loops: CDR1 SGHTA, CDR2 FQGTGA. CDR3 size: 16 residues. The V end was cut by 2 bases, the J end by 0 bases, with 10 bases between. This CDR3 reads CASSLLSGANTGELFF. Here the CDR3 DNA reads TGTGCCAGCAGCTTACTCTCAGGGGCGAACACCGGGGAGCTGTTTTTT.

This clonotype was detected a few times. Being one base from a much bigger clone, this may be a read error. J is TRBJ2-5 and V is TRBV29-1, with D hard to call. The CDR3 is 13 amino acids. Germline CDR1 SQVTM, CDR2 ANQGSEA. The CDR3 loop is CSVVSRSQETQDF. The CDR3 DNA reads TGCAGCGTTGTCAGCAGATCCCAAGAGACCCAGGACTTC.

This clonotype was detected ten times or more. The gene calls are TRBV12-3 or TRBV12-4 and TRBJ2-6, with 7 bases identical to TRBD1. V lost 6 bases and J lost 4; bases outside the gene matches: 6. There are 15 residues in the CDR3. In DNA form, the CDR3 reads TGTGCCAGCAGCTGGACAGGAACGGGGGCCAACGTCCTGACTTTC. Translated: CASSWTGTGANVLTF.

This clonotype was seen ten or more times. The chain joins TRBV6-5 to TRBJ2-7; D is uncertain. The germline V gene has CDR1 MNHEY and CDR2 SVGAGI. The length of the CDR3 is 14 residues. V lost 2 bases, J lost 2 bases, and 10 bases lay in between. Written as DNA, the CDR3 is TGTGCCAGCAGTTACAAATCTGGAACCTACGAGCAGTACTTC. This translates into CASSYKSGTYEQYF.

This clonotype has a count of ten or more. The chain links TRBV20-1 to TRBJ2-5; maybe TRBD1 (5 bases). This CDR3 contains 13 residues. Germline loops: CDR1 DFQATT, CDR2 SNEGSKA (reference sequence). Between the trimmed V and J ends, which lost 6 bases and 2 bases, there was a span of 13 bases. CDR3 in DNA: TGCAGTGCCACCGACAGTACGCAAGAGACCCAGTACTTC. Protein: CSATDSTQETQYF.